The clone carrying this TCR beta chain has just one count. Its specificity is unknown. TCRdb's copy holds only in-frame clones and misses some; the assay was immunoSEQ multiplex PCR. The data hold about 130,000 clones, with 85% to 95% observed a single time. The sample comes from a study of T cell responses to AZD1222 COVID-19 vaccine. Study-level background: Second-dose groups at about 4 or about 12 weeks were pooled. Study results and caveats: Spike-specific TCR breadth and depth were elevated following two AZD1222 doses. Baseline seropositivity characterized only a handful of AZD1222 recipients. Samples come after the peak T cell response, not at day 14.

Material: peripheral blood, obtained on day 0 of AZD1222 vaccination. The TCR comes from an adult in good health.

Here the CDR3 DNA reads TGTGCCAGTAGTATTGGAAGGATGACAGGCACTGAAGCTTTCTTT. This sequence encodes CASSIGRMTGTEAFF. The chain carries TRBV19 and TRBJ1-1; D perhaps matches TRBD1 (6 bases). V gave up 3 bases and J gave up 4 bases, with 15 bases separating them. CDR1 and CDR2 from the germline V gene are LNHDA and SQIVND (reference sequence). The CDR3 is made up of 15 amino acids.